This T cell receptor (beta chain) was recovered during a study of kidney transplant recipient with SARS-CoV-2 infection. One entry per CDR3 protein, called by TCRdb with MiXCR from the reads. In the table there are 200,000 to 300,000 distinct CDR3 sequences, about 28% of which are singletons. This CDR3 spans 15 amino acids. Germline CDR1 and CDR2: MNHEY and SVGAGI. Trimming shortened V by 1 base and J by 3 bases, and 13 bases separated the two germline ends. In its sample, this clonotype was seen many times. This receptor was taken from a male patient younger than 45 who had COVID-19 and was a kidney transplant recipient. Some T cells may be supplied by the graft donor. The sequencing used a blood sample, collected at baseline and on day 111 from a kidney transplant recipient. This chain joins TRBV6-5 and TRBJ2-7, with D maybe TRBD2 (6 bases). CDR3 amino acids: CASSYLVGGGYEQYF. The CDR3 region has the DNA TGTGCCAGCAGTTACTTGGTCGGGGGAGGCTACGAGCAGTACTTC.